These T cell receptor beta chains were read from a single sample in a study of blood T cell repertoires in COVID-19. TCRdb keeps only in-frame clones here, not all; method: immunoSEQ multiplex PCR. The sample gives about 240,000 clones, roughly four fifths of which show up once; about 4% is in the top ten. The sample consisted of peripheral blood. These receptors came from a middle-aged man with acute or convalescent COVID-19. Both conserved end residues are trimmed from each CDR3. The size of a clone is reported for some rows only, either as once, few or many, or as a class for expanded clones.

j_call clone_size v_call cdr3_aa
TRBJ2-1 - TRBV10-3 ASIQPGVNEQF
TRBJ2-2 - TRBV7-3 ASSFGTGELF
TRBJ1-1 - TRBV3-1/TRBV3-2 ASSQARDSGYTEAF
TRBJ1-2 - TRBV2 ASGRLGRDGYT
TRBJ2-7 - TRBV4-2 ASSKTGTGGFGREQY
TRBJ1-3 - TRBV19 ASRTGTGRNTIY
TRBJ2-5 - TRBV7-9 ASNPGTAYQETQY
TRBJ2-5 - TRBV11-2 ASSKQRKTQY
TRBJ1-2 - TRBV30 AWSVRGLRGYGYT
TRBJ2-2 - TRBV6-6 ASRRQGVRVSTGELF
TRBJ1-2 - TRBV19 ASSIEGVYGYT
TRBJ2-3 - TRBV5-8 ASSAFWTSSILNTQY
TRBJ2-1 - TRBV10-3 AIRDVDGARGYNEQF
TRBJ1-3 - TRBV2 AKTPTLGADTIY
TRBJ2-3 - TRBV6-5 ASIRLAESTDTQY
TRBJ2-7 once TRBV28 ASRSTGGGDEQY
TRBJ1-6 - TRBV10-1 ASSETGRSDSPLH
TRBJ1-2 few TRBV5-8 ASSRQASYGYT
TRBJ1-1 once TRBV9 ASSPSRQVNTEAF
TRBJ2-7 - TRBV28 ASSAAGTREQY
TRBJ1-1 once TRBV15 ATSSATGENTEAF
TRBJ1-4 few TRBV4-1 ASSQLGHNEKLF
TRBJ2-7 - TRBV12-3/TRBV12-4 ASSPGQGYEQY
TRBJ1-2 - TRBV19 ASSNRGDGYT
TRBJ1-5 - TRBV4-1 ASSQVVGRGLAQPQH
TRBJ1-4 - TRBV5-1 ASSLATGGDEKLF
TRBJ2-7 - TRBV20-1 SASIFGSSYEQY
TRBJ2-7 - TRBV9 ASSVATTGEQY
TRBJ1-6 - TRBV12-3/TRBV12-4 ASSLTDNSPLH
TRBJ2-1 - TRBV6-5 ASSRGTATYNEQF
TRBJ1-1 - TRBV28 ASTSSVGRGQTEAF
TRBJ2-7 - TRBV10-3 AIKLAPGVHEQY
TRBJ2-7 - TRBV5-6 ASSLGTSGGNSQFYEQY
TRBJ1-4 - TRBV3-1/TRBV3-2 ASSRQPGREEKLF
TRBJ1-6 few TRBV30 AWKPTSYNSPLH
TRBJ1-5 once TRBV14 ASSQEADQPQH
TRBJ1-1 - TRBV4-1 ASSQDLGGPTEAF
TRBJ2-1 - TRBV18 ASSPPSGSYNEQF
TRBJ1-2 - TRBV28 ASSLVTGDYGYT
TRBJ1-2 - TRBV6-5 ASSRGSASYGYT
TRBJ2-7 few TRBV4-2 ASSQATGQTYEQY
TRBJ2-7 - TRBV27 ASSLRTGGAYEQY
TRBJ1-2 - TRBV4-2 ASSQAHGETYGYT
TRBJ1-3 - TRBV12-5 ASGLGDRLEDTIY
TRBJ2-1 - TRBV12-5 ASGFPGEGEQF
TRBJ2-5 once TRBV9 ASSVFGQRGGETQY
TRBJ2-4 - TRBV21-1 ASRGDRGSKNIQY
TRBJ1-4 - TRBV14 ASSQDPRKGAEKLF
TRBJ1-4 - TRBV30 AWSVGTDNEKLF
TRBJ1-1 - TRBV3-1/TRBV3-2 ASSRSDSPRHTEAF
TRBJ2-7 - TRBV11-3 ASSFDTSSYEQY
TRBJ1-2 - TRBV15 ATSGGGYGYT
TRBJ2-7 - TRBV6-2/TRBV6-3 ASSPRGRGSYEQY
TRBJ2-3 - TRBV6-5 ASSSPTLRDTQY